The 23 T cell receptor beta chains in this list originate from one sample, sequenced in a study of OX40 agonist ivuxolimab in advanced cancers. The table came from immunoSEQ multiplex PCR; TCRdb's copy has only in-frame clones and leaves some out. In the table there are approximately 61,000 clones, around 80% of which are singletons. The sample consisted of CD4+ or CD8+ T cells sorted from blood, taken in a trial of the OX40 agonist ivuxolimab. The origin of the receptors is an adult with an advanced solid tumor such as melanoma, head and neck, liver or kidney cancer.

The chain combines TRBV9 with TRBJ1-2; D gene uncertain. Deletions cut 0 bases from V and 0 bases from J, with 6 bases between. Germline V gene data show CDR1 as SGDLS and CDR2 as YYNGEE. The CDR3 has 14 amino acids. CDR3 region: CASSVALANYGYTF. The CDR3 DNA is TGTGCCAGCAGCGTAGCGTTAGCTAACTATGGCTACACCTTC.

The rearrangement joins TRBV6-1 to TRBJ1-5; 7 nucleotides align to TRBD1. The V gene's germline CDR1 is MNHNS and CDR2 SASEGT. V trimming: 2 bases; J trimming: 6 bases; junction bases outside the gene matches: 4. CDR3 size: 14 residues. The CDR3 sequence: CASSELTGSQPQHF. The CDR3 nucleotides read TGTGCCAGCAGTGAATTGACAGGGAGTCAGCCCCAGCATTTT.

The V and J genes are TRBV2 and TRBJ1-1; D is unclear. The CDR3 runs 15 residues. V lost 7 bases and J 2 bases, leaving 17 bases between the germline ends. In germline, CDR1 is SNHLY, CDR2 FYNNEI. CDR3 in DNA: TGTGCCAGCACTCCCCTGGGCCTGACTAACACTGAAGCTTTCTTT. Its translation: CASTPLGLTNTEAFF.

This clone was recorded a few times. This rearrangement joins TRBV7-2 to TRBJ1-6; D possibly corresponds to TRBD1 (5 bases). V shed 5 bases and J shed 0 bases, with 8 bases lying between them. CDR3 length: 15 residues. In germline, CDR1 is SGHTA, CDR2 FQGNSA. The chain's CDR3 is CASSPGGSYNSPLHF. CDR3 in DNA: TGTGCCAGCAGCCCGGGGGGCTCCTATAATTCACCCCTCCACTTT.

This chain uses TRBV7-2 with TRBJ1-2; the D is unclear. The CDR3 totals 14 residues. Germline values: CDR1 SGHTA, CDR2 FQGNSA. Trimming stripped 1 base from V and 3 bases from J, with 9 bases between. In DNA, the CDR3 is TGTGCCAGCAGCTTAGATTATAGCTACTATGGCTACACCTTC. Its protein is CASSLDYSYYGYTF. Based on the CDR3 plus reference TRBV7-2 and TRBJ1-2, the full variable domain is GAGVSQSPSNKVTEKGKDVELRCDPISGHTALYWYRQSLGQGLEFLIYFQGNSAPDKSGLPSDRFSAERTGGSVSTLTIQRTQQEDSAVYLCASSLDYSYYGYTFGSGTRLTVV.

This chain joins TRBV29-1 and TRBJ1-2; D is ambiguous. The ends were cut back, 0 bases at V and 7 bases at J, with 15 bases in the middle. Germline V lookup: CDR1 SQVTM, CDR2 ANQGSEA. The CDR3 extends over 14 amino acids. CDR3: CSVEDFFSELGYTF. CDR3 in DNA: TGCAGCGTTGAAGATTTTTTTTCGGAACTTGGCTACACCTTC.

V gene TRBV11-2 combines with J gene TRBJ1-1; D possibly corresponds to TRBD1 (6 bases). Per the germline V gene, CDR1 is SGHAT and CDR2 is FQNNGV. This CDR3 comprises 12 residues. Deletions cut 0 bases from V and 12 bases from J, with 11 bases between. Here the CDR3 reads CASSLDRGWTFF. DNA of the CDR3: TGTGCCAGCAGCTTAGACAGGGGTTGGACTTTCTTT.

The CDR3 DNA is TGTGCCAGTAGTACCAACAGGCTGAACACTTTTGAAGCTTTCTTT. Residues: CASSTNRLNTFEAFF. V gene TRBV19 combines with J gene TRBJ1-1, with D tentatively TRBD1 (5 bases). V was shortened by 4 bases and J by 7 bases, with 19 bases between the two germline ends. CDR1 LNHDA and CDR2 SQIVND come from the germline V gene (reference sequence). This CDR3 has 15 amino acids.

The rearrangement links TRBV7-3 to TRBJ1-6; D may be TRBD1 (5 bases). Germline V gene data show CDR1 as SGHTA and CDR2 as FQGTGA. V lost 5 bases to trimming and J lost 7 bases, with 15 bases between them. The CDR3 spans 15 residues. CDR3 coding DNA: TGTGCCAGCAGCGAGGCCGGGACTCGGAATTCACCCCTCCACTTT. Its translation: CASSEAGTRNSPLHF.

This chain connects TRBV6-5 to TRBJ2-5, with no clear D. CDR3 length: 10 amino acids. Trimming pared 5 bases from V and 5 bases from J, leaving 3 bases between. Germline V CDR1 and CDR2: MNHEY, SVGAGI. In nucleotides, the CDR3 is TGTGCCAGCAGTCGGGAGACCCAGTACTTC. Translation gives CASSRETQYF.

This sequence joins TRBV29-1 and TRBJ2-5; the match to TRBD1 covers 7 bases. The J segment lost 1 base and the V segment lost 4 bases, leaving 3 bases of the junction unmatched. CDR1 is SQVTM, CDR2 ANQGSEA, per germline. The CDR3 length is 13 residues. CDR3 coding DNA: TGCAGCGTTGCCCAGGGGGTCCAAGAGACCCAGTACTTC. This gives the protein CSVAQGVQETQYF.

The rearrangement links TRBV11-1 to TRBJ2-3; TRBD2 matches 11 bases. J was trimmed by 9 bases and V by 1 base; bases with no gene match: 9. Looked up from germline, CDR1 is SGHAT and CDR2 is FQDESV (reference sequence). This CDR3 is built from 16 residues. CDR3 DNA sequence: TGTGCCAGCAGCTTAGGGACTAGCGGGTATACTGGGACGCAGTATTTT. Translating gives CASSLGTSGYTGTQYF.

This chain joins TRBV6-1 and TRBJ2-7, with D uncertain. Trimming removed 5 bases at V and 3 bases at J, with 11 bases between. The CDR3 is 13 residues long. Germline V lookup: CDR1 MNHNS, CDR2 SASEGT. This CDR3 is CASSLILGYEQYF. For the CDR3, the DNA is TGTGCCAGCAGTTTGATCCTGGGCTACGAGCAGTACTTC.

V and J are TRBV27 and TRBJ2-6; 8 nucleotides align to TRBD1. CDR3 length: 15 amino acids. V lost 6 bases and J lost 4; bases outside the gene matches: 5. CDR1 and CDR2 from the germline V gene are MNHEY and SMNVEV (reference sequence). The CDR3 loop is CASRPTGGGANVLTF. CDR3 nucleotides: TGTGCCAGCAGACCAACAGGGGGAGGGGCCAACGTCCTGACTTTC.

The J gene is TRBJ1-2, the V gene TRBV7-3; D is perhaps TRBD1 (5 bases). The CDR3 is 14 amino acids. V lost 1 base, J lost 8 bases, and 14 bases lay in between. CDR1 SGHTA and CDR2 FQGTGA come from the germline V gene. The CDR3 DNA is TGTGCCAGCAGCTTAAAGGGTGGGGCACAGGGCTACACCTTC. Its translation: CASSLKGGAQGYTF.

This sequence joins TRBV19 and TRBJ2-3; TRBD2 agrees at 13 bases. V lost 7 bases to trimming and J lost 7 bases; unmatched junction nucleotides: 8. Germline V gene lookup returns CDR1 LNHDA and CDR2 SQIVND (reference sequence). This CDR3 is 15 amino acids long. In DNA form, the CDR3 reads TGTGCCAGTAAGGAGGGACTAGCGGGGCCGTATACGCAGTATTTT. Protein: CASKEGLAGPYTQYF.

J is TRBJ2-2 and V is TRBV6-6, with TRBD2 matching over 11 bases. The CDR3 covers 16 residues. After removal of 6 bases from V and 5 bases from J, the junction contained 8 bases not matched to a gene. CDR1 and CDR2 (germline): MNHNY, SVGAGI (reference sequence). The CDR3 spells CASRSSGGARTGELFF. The CDR3, as DNA: TGTGCCAGCAGAAGTAGCGGGGGGGCCCGGACCGGGGAGCTGTTTTTT.

The chain has TRBV5-8 and TRBJ2-3; D is undetermined. The CDR3 is made up of 16 amino acids. The V end lost 3 bases, the J end lost 0 bases, and 14 bases lay between the germline ends. The V gene's germline CDR1 is SGHTS and CDR2 YDEGEE. For the CDR3, the DNA is TGTGCCAGCAGCTCGGACCGATCCACTAGCACAGATACGCAGTATTTT. Translating it yields CASSSDRSTSTDTQYF.

The rearrangement joins TRBV7-8 to TRBJ2-7; possible D gene TRBD2, 5 bases. Germline-derived CDR1 and CDR2 are SGHVS and FQNEAQ. The length of the CDR3 is 13 residues. V shed 7 bases and J shed 3 bases, with 13 bases lying between them. The CDR3 reads CASTQTNNYEQYF. In DNA, the CDR3 is TGTGCCAGCACACAGACTAACAACTACGAGCAGTACTTC.

This chain links TRBV2 with TRBJ2-1; D unresolved. Germline V lookup: CDR1 SNHLY, CDR2 FYNNEI. V dropped 0 bases and J dropped 9 bases, with 15 bases sitting between them. The CDR3 runs 15 residues. The CDR3 DNA follows: TGTGCCAGCAGTGAAGCGGCAAGGGTATGGGGTGAGCAGTTCTTC. It specifies CASSEAARVWGEQFF.

This clone was found once. At one end, the junction sequence differs from germline, possibly due to a read error. This chain connects TRBV6-5 to TRBJ2-1; D may be TRBD1 (6 bases). The CDR3 is 12 amino acids. Germline-derived CDR1 and CDR2 are MNHEY and SVGAGI. The CDR3 region is CASSYFNRVGIF. CDR3 bases: TGTGCCAGCAGTTACTTCAACAGGGTTGGAATCTTC.

The gene calls are TRBV2 and TRBJ1-6; D uncertain. Germline CDR1 reads SNHLY; CDR2 reads FYNNEI. Trimming took 0 bases from V and 5 from J, leaving 8 bases between them. CDR3 length equals 15 residues. The CDR3 protein is CASSEAQPNNSPLHF. The CDR3 DNA sequence: TGTGCCAGCAGTGAAGCGCAACCGAATAATTCACCCCTCCACTTT. The full variable domain, completed using reference TRBV2 and TRBJ1-6, is EPEVTQTPSHQVTQMGQEVILRCVPISNHLYFYWYRQILGQKVEFLVSFYNNEISEKSEIFDDQFSVERPDGSNFTLKIRSTKLEDSAMYFCASSEAQPNNSPLHFGNGTRLTVT.

The V call is TRBV27, the J call TRBJ2-4; D uncertain. The CDR3 spans 16 residues. V was shortened by 3 bases and J by 0 bases, with 12 bases between the two germline ends. Germline V gives CDR1 MNHEY, CDR2 SMNVEV (reference sequence). CDR3 in amino acids: CASSFGVNLAKNIQYF. DNA for the CDR3: TGTGCCAGCAGTTTTGGGGTTAACTTAGCCAAAAACATTCAGTACTTC.